These 22 T cell receptor beta chains share one sample of origin, sequenced in a study of neurological immune-mediated disorders. TCRdb fed the 5' RACE reads into MiXCR, producing one record per CDR3 protein. The sample contains 54,000 or so distinct CDR3 sequences, roughly 3.8% of which appear only once. Sequencing was carried out using PBMCs. All receptors derive from a man aged 55 to 70 with multiple sclerosis.

This clonotype was observed many times. The V call is TRBV5-1, the J call TRBJ2-7, with 7 bases that match TRBD1. Unmatched junction bases numbered 8, after V lost 4 bases and J lost 1 base. CDR1 and CDR2 (germline): SGHRS, YFSETQ. The length of the CDR3 is 15 residues. In nucleotides, the CDR3 is TGCGCCAGCAGCCAAAGGGGGCAGGGATCCTACGAGCAGTACTTC. This codes for CASSQRGQGSYEQYF.

The sample holds many counts of this clonotype. The rearrangement uses TRBV7-2 and TRBJ2-7, with TRBD2 matching over 7 bases. The germline CDR1 and CDR2 sequences are SGHTA and FQGNSA. V trimming: 5 bases; J trimming: 0 bases; junction bases outside the gene matches: 1. The CDR3 is 13 residues long. As DNA, the CDR3 is TGTGCCAGCAGCCGCGGGAGCTCCTACGAGCAGTACTTC. Encoded protein: CASSRGSSYEQYF.

This clonotype was seen at least ten times. This chain links TRBV20-1 with TRBJ2-7, with D unresolved. From germline, CDR1 is DFQATT and CDR2 SNEGSKA (reference sequence). The CDR3 contains 12 residues. V lost 5 bases and J lost 3, with 11 bases in between. This chain's CDR3 is CSAPTVNYEQYF. The DNA for the CDR3 is TGCAGTGCTCCCACAGTGAACTACGAGCAGTACTTC.

The chain joins TRBV18 to TRBJ2-3; no firm D call. CDR1 and CDR2 (germline): KGHSH, LQKENI. CDR3 length equals 13 residues. V was shortened by 9 bases and J by 2 bases, with 12 bases between the two germline ends. This CDR3 reads CASHTRATDTQYF. DNA for the CDR3: TGTGCCAGTCACACACGCGCCACAGATACGCAGTATTTT.

In its sample, this clonotype ranks as medium-sized. This chain joins TRBV27 and TRBJ2-1, with D perhaps TRBD2 (5 bases). This CDR3 spans 14 amino acids. Germline V gives CDR1 MNHEY, CDR2 SMNVEV (reference sequence). V lost 3 bases, J lost 4 bases, and 10 bases lay in between. In nucleotides, the CDR3 is TGTGCCAGCAGTTTTGGGAGTGGTTACAATGAGCAGTTCTTC. Its protein is CASSFGSGYNEQFF.

This clonotype was picked up many times. V is TRBV12-3 or TRBV12-4 and J is TRBJ1-4; tentatively, D is TRBD1 (5 bases). Trimming removed 6 bases at V and 6 bases at J, with 29 bases between. The CDR3 is 19 residues long. The CDR3 nucleotides are TGTGCCAGCAGCCCAACACCGGGACCTGAAAAAGGCCGCGATGAAAAACTGTTTTTT. Protein sequence: CASSPTPGPEKGRDEKLFF.

This clonotype has at least ten counts. This chain connects TRBV15 to TRBJ2-5; 8 nucleotides line up with TRBD1. CDR3 length: 14 residues. J lost 3 bases, V lost 5 bases, and 5 bases had no gene match. Germline lookup yields CDR1 LNHNV and CDR2 YYDKDF (reference sequence). The CDR3: CATSRTGSEETQYF. For the CDR3, the DNA is TGTGCCACCAGCCGGACAGGGTCGGAAGAGACCCAGTACTTC. Variable domain in full (rest from reference TRBV15 and TRBJ2-5): DAMVIQNPRYQVTQFGKPVTLSCSQTLNHNVMYWYQQKSSQAPKLLFHYYDKDFNNEADTPDNFQSRRPNTSFCFLDIRSPGLGDTAMYLCATSRTGSEETQYFGPGTRLLVL.

This clonotype came up many times. The chain has TRBV7-6 and TRBJ1-5; perhaps TRBD1 as D (6 bases). The CDR3 length is 14 residues. Trimming left V 5 bases short and J 2 bases short, with 10 bases between. Germline V gene sequence: CDR1 SGHVS, CDR2 FNYEAQ. DNA for the CDR3: TGTGCCAGCAGCAGGGGGTATGGCAATCAGCCCCAGCATTTT. Its translation is CASSRGYGNQPQHF. The variable domain in full, with the rest retrieved from reference TRBV7-6 and TRBJ1-5, is GAGVSQSPRYKVTKRGQDVALRCDPISGHVSLYWYRQALGQGPEFLTYFNYEAQQDKSGLPNDRFSAERPEGSISTLTIQRTEQRDSAMYRCASSRGYGNQPQHFGDGTRLSIL.

In this sample, this clonotype turned up many times. V and J are TRBV3-1 and TRBJ2-7; D is unclear. V was shortened by 1 base and J by 1 base, with 8 bases between the two germline ends. The CDR3 has 14 amino acids. The V gene's germline CDR1 is LGHDT and CDR2 YNNKEL (reference sequence). CDR3 sequence reads: CASSQVDGSYEQYF. The CDR3 DNA sequence: TGTGCCAGCAGCCAAGTGGACGGATCCTACGAGCAGTACTTC.

This clonotype was seen ten or more times. The chain links TRBV5-1 to TRBJ1-1; D is ambiguous. V lost 0 bases and J lost 2, with 5 bases in between. The length of the CDR3 is 13 residues. The V gene's germline CDR1 is SGHRS and CDR2 YFSETQ. The DNA for the CDR3 is TGCGCCAGCAGCTTGGAGAGTAACACTGAAGCTTTCTTT. Amino acids: CASSLESNTEAFF.

This clonotype was detected ten times or more. This chain connects TRBV2 to TRBJ2-2; D is unresolved. There are 14 residues in the CDR3. V was trimmed by 6 bases and J by 1 base, leaving 9 bases between them. Germline CDR1 and CDR2: SNHLY and FYNNEI. DNA of the CDR3: TGTGCCAGCAGAGCTAATGAGAACACCGGGGAGCTGTTTTTT. Its protein is CASRANENTGELFF.

This clonotype was seen a handful of times. This sequence may be a read error, since a much larger clone differs from it by one base. CDR3 in DNA: TGCAGTGCTAGGATTAAAGGCGGACAGGGGCTATACAATCAGCCCCAGAATTTT. Encoded protein: CSARIKGGQGLYNQPQNF. The genes are TRBV20-1 and TRBJ1-5; TRBD1 matches 9 bases. Per germline, CDR1 DFQATT and CDR2 SNEGSKA (reference sequence). The CDR3 spans 18 residues.

In its sample, this clonotype was seen many times. V and J are TRBV5-1 and TRBJ2-1, with 7 bases aligning to TRBD2. The CDR3 is 14 amino acids. From germline, CDR1 is SGHRS and CDR2 YFSETQ. The V and J ends lost 6 bases and 7 bases, in that order; junction bases with no gene match: 10. The CDR3 is CASMSGRGRNEQFF. The DNA of the CDR3 is TGCGCCAGCATGTCGGGGAGGGGACGGAATGAGCAGTTCTTC.

This clonotype was counted many times. The V call is TRBV12-3 or TRBV12-4, the J call TRBJ1-1; unclear D gene. V lost 2 bases and J 0 bases, leaving 7 bases between the germline ends. There are 14 residues in the CDR3. CDR3 loop: CASSLNSVNTEAFF. In DNA form, the CDR3 reads TGTGCCAGCAGTTTAAATTCGGTGAACACTGAAGCTTTCTTT.

Only a few counts were recorded for this clonotype. The CDR3 end shows no conserved phenylalanine or tryptophan, and so a read error is likely. The chain recombines TRBV29-1 with TRBJ2-5, with no clear D. This CDR3 region has 13 residues. The germline V gene has CDR1 SQVTM and CDR2 ANQGSEA. Trimming shortened V by 1 base and J by 5 bases, and 11 bases separated the two germline ends. CDR3 nucleotides: TGCAGCGTTGAAGTTCAGGCCCGGGAGACCCAGTACTGC. It encodes CSVEVQARETQYC.

This clonotype was seen many times. The rearrangement uses TRBV29-1 and TRBJ1-1; a possible D gene is TRBD1 (6 bases). CDR1 SQVTM and CDR2 ANQGSEA come from the germline V gene. The CDR3 has 13 amino acids. V was trimmed by 0 bases and J by 5 bases, leaving 10 bases between them. The CDR3: CSVEDNQGTEAFF. Here the CDR3 DNA reads TGCAGCGTTGAAGATAATCAGGGGACTGAAGCTTTCTTT.

This clonotype was counted ten times or more. CDR3 in amino acids: CASSLPEGQGRIYGYTF. The DNA for the CDR3 is TGCGCCAGCAGCTTGCCAGAGGGACAGGGACGAATCTATGGCTACACCTTC. This chain connects TRBV5-1 to TRBJ1-2, with 9 bases aligning to TRBD1. Trimming cost V 1 base and J 4 bases; bases outside gene matches: 11. Germline V gives CDR1 SGHRS, CDR2 YFSETQ. The length of the CDR3 is 17 residues.

This clonotype was recorded at least ten times. The rearrangement uses TRBV20-1 and TRBJ2-3, with TRBD1 matching over 11 bases. The CDR3 covers 15 residues. V shed 6 bases and J 3 bases; nucleotides not matched to a gene: 8. The germline CDR1 and CDR2 sequences are DFQATT and SNEGSKA (reference sequence). The CDR3: CSATGTGGSTDTQYF. The CDR3 coding sequence is TGCAGTGCAACCGGGACAGGGGGTTCGACAGATACGCAGTATTTT.

The table lists this clonotype with many counts. The CDR3: CASSQDIRTSLNEQFF. CDR3 nucleotide sequence: TGTGCCAGCAGCCAAGACATAAGGACTTCCCTTAATGAGCAGTTCTTC. The chain recombines TRBV3-1 with TRBJ2-1; tentatively, D is TRBD2 (5 bases). The CDR3 has 16 amino acids. CDR1 is LGHDT and CDR2 is YNNKEL in the germline V gene (reference sequence). The V gene lost 0 bases and the J gene lost 7 bases, with 16 bases spanning the gap.

V and J are TRBV9 and TRBJ1-1; D remains ambiguous. V shed 3 bases and J shed 0 bases, with 15 bases lying between them. CDR1 and CDR2 from the germline V gene are SGDLS and YYNGEE. The CDR3 length is 16 residues. Written as DNA, the CDR3 is TGTGCCAGCAGCGAGAATCCGCTTTCCATGAACACTGAAGCTTTCTTT. Translating gives CASSENPLSMNTEAFF.

This clonotype appeared many times. The V and J genes are TRBV7-3 and TRBJ2-5; D is perhaps TRBD2 (5 bases). Germline lookup yields CDR1 SGHTA and CDR2 FQGTGA. V was cut by 1 base and J by 5 bases, with 17 bases left in between. CDR3 length: 16 amino acids. The CDR3 DNA reads TGTGCCAGCAGCTTAATCGGCCTCGACCGAGGGGAGACCCAGTACTTC. Translated, it gives CASSLIGLDRGETQYF.

The table lists this clonotype with many counts. This chain joins TRBV5-1 and TRBJ1-5, with TRBD1 identical over 10 bases. The CDR3 has 15 amino acids. Germline-derived CDR1 and CDR2 are SGHRS and YFSETQ. With 4 bases clipped from V and 8 bases from J, the junction kept 9 bases outside the gene matches. The CDR3 loop is CASSGGQGLGEPQHF. DNA of the CDR3: TGCGCCAGCAGCGGGGGACAGGGGTTGGGGGAGCCCCAGCATTTT.